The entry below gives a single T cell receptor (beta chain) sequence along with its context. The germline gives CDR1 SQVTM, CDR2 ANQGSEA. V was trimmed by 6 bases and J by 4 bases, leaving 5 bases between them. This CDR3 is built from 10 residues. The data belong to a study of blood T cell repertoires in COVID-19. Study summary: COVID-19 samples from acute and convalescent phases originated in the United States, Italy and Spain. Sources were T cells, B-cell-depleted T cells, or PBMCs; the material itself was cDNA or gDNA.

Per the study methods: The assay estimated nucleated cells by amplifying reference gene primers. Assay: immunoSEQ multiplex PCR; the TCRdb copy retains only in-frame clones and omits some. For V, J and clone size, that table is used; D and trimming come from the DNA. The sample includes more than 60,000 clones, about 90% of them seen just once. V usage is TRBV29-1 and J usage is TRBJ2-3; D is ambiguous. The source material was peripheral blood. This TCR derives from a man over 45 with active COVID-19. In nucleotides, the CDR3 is TGCAGCGTCGGTTCAGATACGCAGTATTTT. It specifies CSVGSDTQYF.